This T cell receptor (beta chain) appears in the sequencing data of a study of identical twins. Overall study findings and caveats: Analyses of zero insertions could be partly confounded by invariant MAIT and iNKT cells. Less excess twin sharing appeared in beta out-of-frame sequences.

A universal primer site arose from template switching, and cDNA bore unique molecular identifiers. TCRdb ran MiXCR on the 5' RACE reads and lists one entry per CDR3 protein. The sample shows approximately 890,000 distinct CDR3 sequences, 9% to 15% of them seen only once. Points on this clonotype: Its target is not known.

The length of the CDR3 is 16 residues. V was clipped by 2 bases and J by 5 bases, with 15 bases between them. The sample was also reused in another study, on yellow fever vaccine responses in identical twins.

Sequences were obtained from PBMCs. The clonotype originates from a woman between 18 and 30 years old in good health. This chain connects TRBV12-3 or TRBV12-4 to TRBJ2-2; D could derive from TRBD1 or TRBD2 (5 bases each). CDR3 coding DNA: TGTGCCAGCAGTTTAACTCAGGGTCAGCGGACCGGGGAGCTGTTTTTT. Protein product: CASSLTQGQRTGELFF.